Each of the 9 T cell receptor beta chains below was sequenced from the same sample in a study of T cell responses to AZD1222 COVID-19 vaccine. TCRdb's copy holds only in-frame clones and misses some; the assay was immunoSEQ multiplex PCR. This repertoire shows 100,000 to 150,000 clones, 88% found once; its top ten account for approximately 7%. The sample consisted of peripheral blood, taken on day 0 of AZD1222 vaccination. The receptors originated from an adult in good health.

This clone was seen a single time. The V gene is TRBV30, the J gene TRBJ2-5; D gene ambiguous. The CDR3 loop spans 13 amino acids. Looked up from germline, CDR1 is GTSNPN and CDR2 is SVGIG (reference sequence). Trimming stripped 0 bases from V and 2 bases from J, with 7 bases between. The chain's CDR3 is CAWSVRIQETQYF. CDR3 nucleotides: TGTGCCTGGAGTGTAAGGATTCAAGAGACCCAGTACTTC.

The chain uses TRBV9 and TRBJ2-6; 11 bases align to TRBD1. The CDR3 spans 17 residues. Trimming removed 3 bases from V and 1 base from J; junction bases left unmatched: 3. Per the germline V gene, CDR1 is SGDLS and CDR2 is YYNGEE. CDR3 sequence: CASSAGQGGSGANVLTF. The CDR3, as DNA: TGTGCCAGCAGCGCGGGACAGGGGGGTTCTGGGGCCAACGTCCTGACTTTC.

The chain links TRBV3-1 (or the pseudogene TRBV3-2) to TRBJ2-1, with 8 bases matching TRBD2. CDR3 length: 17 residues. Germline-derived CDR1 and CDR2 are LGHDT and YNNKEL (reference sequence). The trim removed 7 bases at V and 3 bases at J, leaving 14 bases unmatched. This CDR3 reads CASTRTFRGGFYNEQFF. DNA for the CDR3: TGTGCCAGCACTAGAACTTTCCGGGGGGGCTTCTACAATGAGCAGTTCTTC.

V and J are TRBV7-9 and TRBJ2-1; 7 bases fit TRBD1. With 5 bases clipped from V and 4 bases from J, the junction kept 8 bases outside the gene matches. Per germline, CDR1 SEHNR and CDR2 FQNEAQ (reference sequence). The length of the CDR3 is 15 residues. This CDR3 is CASSLTTGMYNEQFF. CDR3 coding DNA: TGTGCCAGCAGCCTCACGACAGGGATGTACAATGAGCAGTTCTTC.

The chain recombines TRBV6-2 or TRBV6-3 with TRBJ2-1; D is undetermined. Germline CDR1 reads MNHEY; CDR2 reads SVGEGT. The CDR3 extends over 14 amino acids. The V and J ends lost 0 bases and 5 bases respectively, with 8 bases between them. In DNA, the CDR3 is TGTGCCAGCAGTTACTCGAAGGCTAACAATGAGCAGTTCTTC. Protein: CASSYSKANNEQFF.

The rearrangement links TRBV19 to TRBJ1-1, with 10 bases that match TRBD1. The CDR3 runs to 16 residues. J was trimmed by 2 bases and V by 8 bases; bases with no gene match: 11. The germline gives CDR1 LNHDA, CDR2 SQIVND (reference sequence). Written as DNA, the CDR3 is TGTGCCAGTGACAGGGGACAGGGGTATGTTAACACTGAAGCTTTCTTT. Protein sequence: CASDRGQGYVNTEAFF.

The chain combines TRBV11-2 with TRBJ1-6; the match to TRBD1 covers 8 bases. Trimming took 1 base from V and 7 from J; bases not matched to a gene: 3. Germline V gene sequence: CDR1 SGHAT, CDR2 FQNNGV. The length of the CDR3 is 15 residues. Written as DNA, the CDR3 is TGTGCCAGCAGCTTAGGGACAGGGAAAAATTCACCCCTCCACTTT. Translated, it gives CASSLGTGKNSPLHF.

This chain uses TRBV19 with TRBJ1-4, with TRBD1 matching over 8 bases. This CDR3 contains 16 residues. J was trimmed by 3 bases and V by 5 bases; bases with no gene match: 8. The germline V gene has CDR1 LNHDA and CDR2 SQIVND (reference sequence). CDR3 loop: CASSLDRAGANEKLFF. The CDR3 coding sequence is TGTGCCAGTAGTCTGGACAGGGCCGGAGCTAATGAAAAACTGTTTTTT.

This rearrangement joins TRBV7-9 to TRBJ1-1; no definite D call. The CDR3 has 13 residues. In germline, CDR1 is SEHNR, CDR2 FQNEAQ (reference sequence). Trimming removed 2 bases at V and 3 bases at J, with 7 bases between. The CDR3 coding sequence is TGTGCCAGCAGCTTAATTGGTTACACTGAAGCTTTCTTT. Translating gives CASSLIGYTEAFF.